The 29 T cell receptor beta chains below come from one sample, sequenced in a study of blood T cell repertoires in COVID-19. Using immunoSEQ multiplex PCR, the repertoire was profiled, and TCRdb retains in-frame clones only, with some absent. Here the sample spans about 200,000 clones, about nine tenths being singletons. The material sequenced was peripheral blood. These TCRs come from a man aged 18 to 30 with active or convalescent COVID-19.

This clone was detected only once. The chain links TRBV5-4 to TRBJ2-1, with 8 positions matching TRBD2. The V segment lost 4 bases and the J segment 0 bases; nucleotides outside the gene matches: 6. The CDR3 is 16 amino acids. CDR1 is SGHNT, CDR2 YYREEE, per germline (reference sequence). As DNA, the CDR3 is TGTGCCAGCAGCCCCCGGGGGGGCCTCTCCTACAATGAGCAGTTCTTC. Encoded protein: CASSPRGGLSYNEQFF.

This sequence joins TRBV19 and TRBJ1-2; 7 nucleotides line up with TRBD1. The CDR3 sequence is 13 residues long. Germline V lookup: CDR1 LNHDA, CDR2 SQIVND (reference sequence). V lost 5 bases and J lost 8; bases outside the gene matches: 8. The CDR3 sequence: CASSPQGVSGYTF. The CDR3 bases are TGTGCCAGTAGTCCGCAGGGGGTGAGCGGCTACACCTTC.

This chain uses TRBV10-3 with TRBJ1-3; 7 nucleotides align to TRBD1. CDR3 length: 14 residues. Germline V gene sequence: CDR1 ENHRY, CDR2 SYGVKD. V was pared by 8 bases and J by 2 bases, with 6 bases of the junction left unmatched. CDR3 protein: CAIRQGFAGNTIYF. In nucleotides, the CDR3 is TGTGCCATCCGACAGGGATTCGCTGGAAACACCATATATTTT.

The V call is TRBV4-1, the J call TRBJ1-6; weak D call: TRBD1 (5 bases). This CDR3 has 15 amino acids. Germline loops: CDR1 MGHRA, CDR2 YSYEKL. V gave up 0 bases and J gave up 10 bases, with 13 bases separating them. The CDR3 nucleotides read TGCGCCAGCAGCCAAGATCCGCGGGGCGGCTCACCCCTCCACTTT. Its protein is CASSQDPRGGSPLHF.

The rearrangement joins TRBV29-1 to TRBJ2-1; 8 bases line up with TRBD2. Germline V gene lookup returns CDR1 SQVTM and CDR2 ANQGSEA. V dropped 7 bases and J dropped 4; count of bases not matched to a gene: 12. The CDR3 sequence is 15 residues long. The CDR3 region has the DNA TGCAGCGCCCGGGCAGCGGGGGCACTATACAATGAGCAGTTCTTC. It yields the protein CSARAAGALYNEQFF.

This chain connects TRBV19 to TRBJ2-3; TRBD2 matches at 7 bases. The germline gives CDR1 LNHDA, CDR2 SQIVND (reference sequence). V lost 7 bases and J lost 3; bases outside the gene matches: 10. The CDR3 has 15 residues. The CDR3 here is CASKIVAGATDTQYF. The DNA for the CDR3 is TGTGCCAGTAAGATTGTCGCGGGAGCTACAGATACGCAGTATTTT.

The V gene is TRBV2, the J gene TRBJ1-4; D might be TRBD1 (5 bases). Germline assignment: CDR1 SNHLY and CDR2 FYNNEI. CDR3 length equals 14 residues. Trimming took off 7 bases at V and 7 bases at J, with 16 bases between the two ends. The CDR3: CASILQEKSEKLFF. CDR3 sequence (DNA): TGTGCCAGCATTTTACAGGAGAAGTCTGAAAAACTGTTTTTT.

CDR3 region: CASSLLAGVYEQYF. CDR3 DNA sequence: TGTGCCAGCAGCCTTCTAGCGGGAGTGTACGAGCAGTACTTC. The rearrangement uses TRBV14 and TRBJ2-7; 10 nucleotides match TRBD2. The CDR3 length is 14 residues. The germline gives CDR1 SGHDN, CDR2 FVKESK. The J segment lost 4 bases and the V segment lost 4 bases, leaving 4 bases of the junction unmatched.

This clone was detected only once. J is TRBJ2-1 and V is TRBV19; D unclear. V was trimmed by 0 bases and J by 0 bases, leaving 12 bases between them. The CDR3 has 17 amino acids. Germline V CDR1 and CDR2: LNHDA, SQIVND (reference sequence). CDR3 DNA: TGTGCCAGTAGTATAGATCTCTTTTCGAGCTCCTACAATGAGCAGTTCTTC. Amino acid sequence: CASSIDLFSSSYNEQFF.

The rearrangement links TRBV2 to TRBJ2-7; 13 bases match TRBD2. After removal of 1 base from V and 5 bases from J, the junction contained 8 bases not matched to a gene. Germline-derived CDR1 and CDR2 are SNHLY and FYNNEI. The CDR3 is 17 residues long. The chain's CDR3 is CASSEGGLAGVRDEQYF. The CDR3 DNA is TGTGCCAGCAGTGAAGGCGGACTAGCGGGGGTGAGGGACGAGCAGTACTTC.

About this clone itself: This CDR3 is also generated by other DNA sequences in the sample. V gene TRBV5-1 combines with J gene TRBJ1-1, with a tentative D call TRBD1 (6 bases). Deletions cut 2 bases from V and 0 bases from J, with 8 bases between. Germline V gene data show CDR1 as SGHRS and CDR2 as YFSETQ. The CDR3 loop spans 14 amino acids. This CDR3 is CASSLQGMNTEAFF. The CDR3 DNA sequence: TGCGCCAGCAGCTTACAGGGTATGAACACTGAAGCTTTCTTT.

This clone turned up a few times. The chain has TRBV2 and TRBJ1-5; 8 bases map to TRBD1. CDR3 length equals 16 residues. The trim removed 2 bases at V and 6 bases at J, leaving 9 bases unmatched. CDR1 is SNHLY and CDR2 is FYNNEI in the germline V gene. CDR3 sequence (DNA): TGTGCCAGCAGTGAAAACAGGGGGTCCTCGCGTCAGCCCCAGCATTTT. Encoded protein: CASSENRGSSRQPQHF.

Note on this clone: Because it lacks the conserved phenylalanine or tryptophan at the end, this CDR3 is likely a read error. It is unclear where the CDR3 begins or ends on the DNA, so no DNA is shown, and the CDR3 is as TCRdb lists it. The V and J genes are TRBV6-5 and TRBJ1-1; the table's D call of TRBD1 was not tested on the DNA. The CDR3 spans 14 amino acids, including both terminal residues. Germline lookup yields CDR1 MNHEY and CDR2 SVGAGI. The CDR3 protein is CASSDSLDRGPVTN.

This clone was observed a single time. The J gene is TRBJ1-2, the V gene TRBV5-1; TRBD1 matches at 8 bases. Germline V gene lookup returns CDR1 SGHRS and CDR2 YFSETQ. The CDR3 extends over 15 amino acids. Losses at the gene ends were 4 bases for V and 8 bases for J; bases not matched to a gene: 13. Here the CDR3 reads CASSTRTGTVFGYTF. The CDR3 DNA is TGCGCCAGCAGCACAAGGACAGGGACAGTCTTCGGCTACACCTTC.

The chain combines TRBV7-8 with TRBJ2-1; tentative D call: TRBD2 (5 bases). This CDR3 comprises 15 residues. Germline V gene data show CDR1 as SGHVS and CDR2 as FQNEAQ. The V gene lost 1 base and the J gene lost 4 bases, with 11 bases spanning the gap. CDR3 sequence reads: CASSLVAPRYNEQFF. CDR3 nucleotide sequence: TGTGCCAGCAGCTTAGTAGCGCCGCGATACAATGAGCAGTTCTTC.

The rearrangement joins TRBV19 to TRBJ2-7; D perhaps matches TRBD2 (5 bases). Trimming took off 5 bases at V and 6 bases at J, with 14 bases between the two ends. CDR1 is LNHDA and CDR2 is SQIVND in the germline V gene (reference sequence). The CDR3 consists of 13 residues. The CDR3 loop is CASSLRLAGEQYF. CDR3 in DNA: TGTGCCAGTAGTTTAAGGTTGGCGGGCGAGCAGTACTTC.

The V call is TRBV19, the J call TRBJ1-2, with TRBD1 as a possible D gene (5 bases). Trimming removed 3 bases from V and 7 bases from J, with 18 bases in between. Per germline, CDR1 LNHDA and CDR2 SQIVND (reference sequence). The CDR3 is 15 amino acids. The CDR3 DNA follows: TGTGCCAGTAGTATTTTTGGGCAGGGTGATTTTGGCTACACCTTC. This codes for CASSIFGQGDFGYTF.

The CDR3 here is CASGYRDTDYGYTF. The CDR3 coding sequence is TGTGCCAGCGGATACCGGGACACGGACTATGGCTACACCTTC. The V call is TRBV5-6, the J call TRBJ1-2, with D perhaps TRBD1 (6 bases). The ends were cut back, 7 bases at V and 3 bases at J, with 16 bases in the middle. This CDR3 contains 14 residues. CDR1 and CDR2 from the germline V gene are SGHDT and YYEEEE.

The CDR3, as DNA: TGTGCCAGCGGAGGACAGGAAGGTGAAAAACTGTTTTTT. It codes for CASGGQEGEKLFF. The gene calls are TRBV2 and TRBJ1-4; TRBD1 agrees at 7 bases. V dropped 8 bases and J dropped 7; count of bases not matched to a gene: 7. Germline V lookup: CDR1 SNHLY, CDR2 FYNNEI. The CDR3 covers 13 residues.

J is TRBJ1-1 and V is TRBV19, with TRBD1 matching over 7 bases. Germline values: CDR1 LNHDA, CDR2 SQIVND (reference sequence). V lost 10 bases to trimming and J lost 4 bases; unmatched junction nucleotides: 9. The CDR3 spans 13 residues. The CDR3 protein is CATEQGTGTEAFF. Written as DNA, the CDR3 is TGTGCCACAGAACAGGGGACCGGCACTGAAGCTTTCTTT.

The rearrangement joins TRBV29-1 to TRBJ1-4; 7 nucleotides match TRBD1. CDR3 size: 12 residues. In germline, CDR1 is SQVTM, CDR2 ANQGSEA. V lost 5 bases and J lost 8; bases outside the gene matches: 5. CDR3 nucleotides: TGCAGCGTTCGGCAGGGGGGAGAAAAACTGTTTTTT. Translation gives CSVRQGGEKLFF.

This chain connects TRBV19 to TRBJ2-7; 7 nucleotides line up with TRBD1. The CDR3 is 14 residues long. V lost 2 bases, J lost 1 base, and 2 bases stayed unmatched. Germline V gene data show CDR1 as LNHDA and CDR2 as SQIVND (reference sequence). This chain's CDR3 is CASSIRGQSYEQYF. DNA of the CDR3: TGTGCCAGTAGTATAAGGGGACAGTCCTACGAGCAGTACTTC.

J is TRBJ1-2 and V is TRBV27, with 9 bases fitting TRBD1. The CDR3 totals 16 residues. V lost 8 bases, J lost 4 bases, and 14 bases stayed unmatched. Per germline, CDR1 MNHEY and CDR2 SMNVEV (reference sequence). The CDR3 loop is CASSSTPGQGIYGYTF. The DNA of the CDR3 is TGTGCCAGCTCATCTACCCCGGGACAGGGTATCTATGGCTACACCTTC.

The rearrangement uses TRBV2 and TRBJ2-1, with TRBD2 matching 10 bases. The CDR3 runs 15 residues. J gave up 7 bases and V 4 bases, and 7 bases lay outside the gene matches. In germline, CDR1 is SNHLY, CDR2 FYNNEI. In nucleotides, the CDR3 is TGTGCCAGCAGTGCAGCTAGCGGGAGAGGTAATGAGCAGTTCTTC. It yields the protein CASSAASGRGNEQFF.

V and J are TRBV27 and TRBJ2-2, with TRBD1 identical over 9 bases. Losses at the gene ends were 6 bases for V and 4 bases for J; bases not matched to a gene: 3. Germline assignment: CDR1 MNHEY and CDR2 SMNVEV (reference sequence). The CDR3 is 14 amino acids. The CDR3 nucleotides are TGTGCCAGCAGCGGGACAGGGTTCACCGGGGAGCTGTTTTTT. Its translation is CASSGTGFTGELFF.

The rearrangement joins TRBV4-1 to TRBJ2-6, with 7 bases that match TRBD1. Trimming took 7 bases from V and 4 from J; bases not matched to a gene: 10. CDR1 is MGHRA and CDR2 is YSYEKL in the germline V gene. CDR3 size: 16 residues. The CDR3 coding sequence is TGCGCCAGCAACAGGGGCGCCGGCAACGGGGCCAACGTCCTGACTTTC. Its protein product is CASNRGAGNGANVLTF.

The V call is TRBV5-6, the J call TRBJ2-5; the match to TRBD1 covers 7 bases. The CDR3 spans 14 residues. Germline loops: CDR1 SGHDT, CDR2 YYEEEE. J was trimmed by 2 bases and V by 3 bases; bases with no gene match: 4. Here the CDR3 DNA reads TGTGCCAGCAGCTACACAGGGGATCAAGAGACCCAGTACTTC. Translating gives CASSYTGDQETQYF.

The J gene is TRBJ2-2, the V gene TRBV7-2; D is undetermined. The germline CDR1 and CDR2 sequences are SGHTA and FQGNSA. The CDR3 has 11 amino acids. Trimming stripped 6 bases from V and 5 bases from J, with 4 bases between. This chain's CDR3 is CASSYTGELFF. CDR3 bases: TGTGCCAGCAGTTATACCGGGGAGCTGTTTTTT.

The chain employs TRBV5-5 and TRBJ2-4; D gene ambiguous. The CDR3 has 14 amino acids. Germline CDR1 reads SGHKS; CDR2 reads YYEKEE (reference sequence). Trimming took off 0 bases at V and 7 bases at J, with 11 bases between the two ends. This CDR3 reads CASSLDFQWNIQYF. The CDR3 DNA sequence: TGTGCCAGCAGCTTGGACTTCCAATGGAACATTCAGTACTTC.